The 6 T cell receptor beta chains presented below share a single source sample, sequenced in a study of blood T cell repertoires in COVID-19. Repertoires were generated with immunoSEQ multiplex PCR, while TCRdb's copy carries only in-frame clones and drops some. The sample yields about 170,000 clones, around 87% seen once. Sample: peripheral blood. Every receptor here comes from a man in his fifties or sixties with COVID-19, enrolled during active disease.

The chain joins TRBV4-1 to TRBJ2-7; 7 positions agree with TRBD1. CDR1 and CDR2 from the germline V gene are MGHRA and YSYEKL. The CDR3 is 13 residues long. Unmatched junction bases numbered 3, after V lost 1 base and J lost 6 bases. The CDR3 loop reads CASSQARQGEQYF. The CDR3 DNA sequence: TGCGCCAGCAGCCAAGCAAGACAGGGCGAGCAGTACTTC.

The chain links TRBV12-3 or TRBV12-4 to TRBJ1-2, with D unclear. Trimming left V 5 bases short and J 8 bases short, with 15 bases between. CDR3 length: 13 residues. DNA for the CDR3: TGTGCCAGCAGTCCCAGGACTCCCGCCGGCTACACCTTC. Protein product: CASSPRTPAGYTF.

The gene calls are TRBV6-1 and TRBJ1-5, with a weak D call TRBD1 (5 bases). The CDR3 is 16 amino acids. V lost 2 bases and J lost 6, with 17 bases in between. Germline-derived CDR1 and CDR2 are MNHNS and SASEGT. The CDR3 DNA reads TGTGCCAGCAGTGAAAGGTCGCAGGGTATGGGTCAGCCCCAGCATTTT. This encodes CASSERSQGMGQPQHF.

The genes are TRBV14 and TRBJ2-1, with D tentatively TRBD1 (5 bases). The CDR3 sequence is 12 residues long. The germline V gene has CDR1 SGHDN and CDR2 FVKESK. The V gene lost 4 bases and the J gene lost 7 bases, with 8 bases spanning the gap. CDR3 loop: CASSRSGNEQFF. As DNA, the CDR3 is TGTGCCAGCAGCCGTTCAGGGAATGAGCAGTTCTTC.

The chain recombines TRBV6-2 or TRBV6-3 with TRBJ1-5; no clear D. This CDR3 is 15 amino acids long. V lost 5 bases to trimming and J lost 4 bases, with 15 bases between them. The germline V gene has CDR1 MNHEY and CDR2 SVGEGT. As DNA, the CDR3 is TGTGCCAGCAGTCAAGACCAGGCCCTAAATCAGCCCCAGCATTTT. Translating gives CASSQDQALNQPQHF.

The chain is built from TRBV4-2 and TRBJ2-7; tentatively, D is TRBD2 (5 bases). Germline CDR1 reads LGHNA; CDR2 reads YNFKEQ. This CDR3 is 19 amino acids long. The germline V and J ends were trimmed by 6 bases and 2 bases, with 29 bases remaining between them. The CDR3: CASSLTGGLVSVRPYEQYF. In DNA form, the CDR3 reads TGTGCCAGCAGTCTAACCGGCGGGTTGGTCAGTGTGCGACCCTACGAGCAGTACTTC.